Below, 10 T cell receptor beta chains from the same sample are listed, as sequenced in a study of blood T cell repertoires in COVID-19. TCRdb's copy holds only in-frame clones and misses some; the assay was immunoSEQ multiplex PCR. Of roughly 80,000 clones in the sample, approximately 82% were seen once. Sequencing used peripheral blood. The receptors here all came from an older woman with acute or convalescent COVID-19.

The J gene is TRBJ2-5, the V gene TRBV7-2; TRBD1 matches 11 bases. The CDR3 spans 14 residues. Germline trimming cut 4 bases from V and 6 bases from J; bases unmatched to any gene: 4. Looked up from germline, CDR1 is SGHTA and CDR2 is FQGNSA. CDR3 in DNA: TGTGCCAGCAGCTGGGACAGGGGGGGACAGACCCAGTACTTC. It specifies CASSWDRGGQTQYF.

The chain employs TRBV6-1 and TRBJ2-7, with D possibly being TRBD2 (6 bases). V was clipped by 1 base and J by 4 bases, with 11 bases between them. The CDR3 sequence is 14 residues long. The germline V gene has CDR1 MNHNS and CDR2 SASEGT. CDR3 sequence: CASSEVRRGYEQYF. The CDR3 DNA reads TGTGCCAGCAGTGAAGTAAGGAGGGGTTACGAGCAGTACTTC.

The chain employs TRBV19 and TRBJ1-1, with a tentative D call TRBD1 (6 bases). The germline V gene has CDR1 LNHDA and CDR2 SQIVND (reference sequence). CDR3 length equals 13 residues. Trimming left V 10 bases short and J 6 bases short, with 18 bases between. CDR3 region: CATQGRTSSEAFF. The CDR3 DNA is TGTGCCACCCAGGGGCGTACGAGCTCTGAAGCTTTCTTT.

CDR3 coding DNA: TGTGCCAGCAGTGGAGCCCGGACTAGCGCGACCTACGAGCAGTACTTC. It codes for CASSGARTSATYEQYF. The V call is TRBV27, the J call TRBJ2-7; TRBD2 agrees at 9 bases. The V gene's germline CDR1 is MNHEY and CDR2 SMNVEV (reference sequence). J gave up 2 bases and V 5 bases, and 10 bases lay outside the gene matches. The CDR3 spans 16 residues.

CDR3 nucleotide sequence: TGTGCCAGCAGTCCCCTGGATATCCCCGGGGACTACGAGCAGTACTTC. As protein: CASSPLDIPGDYEQYF. This chain connects TRBV6-6 to TRBJ2-7; perhaps TRBD2 as D (5 bases). Germline V CDR1 and CDR2: MNHNY, SVGAGI (reference sequence). The CDR3 extends over 16 amino acids. V was shortened by 5 bases and J by 3 bases, with 20 bases between the two germline ends.

The chain is built from TRBV7-2 and TRBJ2-1; 7 bases fit TRBD2. CDR1 SGHTA and CDR2 FQGNSA come from the germline V gene. The J segment lost 16 bases and the V segment lost 5 bases, leaving 11 bases of the junction unmatched. The CDR3 is 12 amino acids. The CDR3 DNA reads as TGTGCCAGCAGCCCAGAGGTGCGACTAGCTTTCTTC. Translated, it gives CASSPEVRLAFF.

This sequence joins TRBV5-1 and TRBJ2-2; 7 positions agree with TRBD1. Losses at the gene ends were 3 bases for V and 1 base for J; bases not matched to a gene: 3. The CDR3 consists of 15 residues. Germline loops: CDR1 SGHRS, CDR2 YFSETQ. CDR3 residues: CASSWDRGNTGELFF. The CDR3 nucleotides read TGCGCCAGCAGCTGGGACAGAGGGAACACCGGGGAGCTGTTTTTT.

The gene calls are TRBV10-3 and TRBJ1-4, with a weak D call TRBD1 (5 bases). CDR1 ENHRY and CDR2 SYGVKD come from the germline V gene. The CDR3 extends over 14 amino acids. The germline V and J ends were trimmed by 3 bases and 5 bases, with 10 bases remaining between them. DNA of the CDR3: TGTGCCATCAGTGATGTGACAGTAAATGAAAAACTGTTTTTT. This encodes CAISDVTVNEKLFF.

This chain connects TRBV6-1 to TRBJ1-2; D is perhaps TRBD1 (5 bases). This CDR3 has 15 amino acids. The germline V gene encodes CDR1 MNHNS and CDR2 SASEGT. V gave up 2 bases and J gave up 2 bases, with 12 bases separating them. The CDR3 loop is CASSEIYGGNYGYTF. CDR3 in DNA: TGTGCCAGCAGTGAAATATATGGGGGGAACTATGGCTACACCTTC.

The V call is TRBV19, the J call TRBJ2-1; 9 nucleotides align to TRBD2. V was clipped by 2 bases and J by 6 bases; unmatched bases: 5. The CDR3 contains 15 residues. Looked up from germline, CDR1 is LNHDA and CDR2 is SQIVND (reference sequence). In nucleotides, the CDR3 is TGTGCCAGTAGTATACGGGCTAGCGGGGTCAATGAGCAGTTCTTC. This codes for CASSIRASGVNEQFF. The full variable domain, with the rest looked up from reference TRBV19 and TRBJ2-1, is DGGITQSPKYLFRKEGQNVTLSCEQNLNHDAMYWYRQDPGQGLRLIYYSQIVNDFQKGDIAEGYSVSREKKESFPLTVTSAQKNPTAFYLCASSIRASGVNEQFFGPGTRLTVL.